The rows below give T cell receptor beta chains drawn from one sample of a study of CD8 T cells in ankylosing spondylitis. One entry per CDR3 protein, called by TCRdb with MiXCR from the 5' RACE reads. The sample lists about 340,000 distinct CDR3 sequences; about 15% were seen once. Sequencing was done on a sample of blood, either unsorted or a sorted T cell fraction (not recorded which). The receptor source for this set is a male donor with ankylosing spondylitis or in good health (not recorded which). CDR3s include the opening cysteine and the closing phenylalanine or tryptophan. A D gene is named only where the DNA matches it firmly. Expanded clones are given a class, and other clones once, few, many or no size at all.

V: TRBV5-1
D: .
J: TRBJ2-2
size: many
DNA: TGCGCCAGCAGCAGGACAGTCACCGGGGAGCTGTTTTTT
CDR3: CASSRTVTGELFF

V: TRBV7-8
D: .
J: TRBJ2-3
size: .
DNA: TGTGCCAGCAGCTACCGGGCCCGAGCAGATACGCAGTATTTT
CDR3: CASSYRARADTQYF

V: TRBV15
D: TRBD2
J: TRBJ2-7
size: few
DNA: TGTGCCACCAGCAGTAGGAGGACTAGCGATTTCTACGAGCAGTACTTC
CDR3: CATSSRRTSDFYEQYF

V: TRBV11-1
D: .
J: TRBJ2-7
size: .
DNA: TGTGCCAGCAGCTTAGCTCGTCAGGGAGGCTTCTTTAGCTCCTACGAGCAGTACTTC
CDR3: CASSLARQGGFFSSYEQYF

V: TRBV12-3/TRBV12-4
D: TRBD1
J: TRBJ1-1
size: many
DNA: TGTGCCAGCAGTTCCAACAGGGGGAAGGCTTTCTTT
CDR3: CASSSNRGKAFF

V: TRBV29-1
D: .
J: TRBJ2-3
size: .
DNA: TGCAGCGTTGGGACCCTCACAGATACGCAGTATTTT
CDR3: CSVGTLTDTQYF

V: TRBV3-1
D: .
J: TRBJ2-2
size: many
DNA: TGTGCCAGCAGCCAAAAAGGAGCCACCGGGGAGCTGTTTTTT
CDR3: CASSQKGATGELFF

V: TRBV18
D: .
J: TRBJ1-5
size: .
DNA: TGTGCCAGCTCACCTGAGGGGGTTAATAGCAATCAGCCCCAGCATTTT
CDR3: CASSPEGVNSNQPQHF

V: TRBV29-1
D: .
J: TRBJ1-5
size: .
DNA: TGCAGCGTTGCAGAGAATAGCAATCAGCCCCAGCATTTT
CDR3: CSVAENSNQPQHF

V: TRBV5-1
D: .
J: TRBJ2-1
size: few
DNA: TGCGCCAGCAGCTTGAATCGTTGGGGGGCGGACAATGAGCAGTTCTTC
CDR3: CASSLNRWGADNEQFF

V: TRBV20-1
D: TRBD1
J: TRBJ1-2
size: many
DNA: TGCAGTGCTAGAGAGCAGGGGGCACGGGGCTACACCTTC
CDR3: CSAREQGARGYTF

V: TRBV25-1
D: .
J: TRBJ1-4
size: few
DNA: TGTGCCAGCACCGGGCAGTCCTCGGAAAAACTGTTTTTT
CDR3: CASTGQSSEKLFF

V: TRBV9
D: TRBD1
J: TRBJ1-1
size: .
DNA: TGTGCCAGCAGCGTGACAGGGGCGAACACTGAAGCTTTCTTT
CDR3: CASSVTGANTEAFF

V: TRBV20-1
D: .
J: TRBJ1-4
size: .
DNA: TGCAGTGCTAGTAAACAGGGTCATGAAAAACTGTTTTTT
CDR3: CSASKQGHEKLFF

V: TRBV5-6
D: .
J: TRBJ2-7
size: few
DNA: TGTGCCAGCAGCTTGGCGGGGGCTGGGTACGAGCAGTACTTC
CDR3: CASSLAGAGYEQYF

V: TRBV3-1
D: .
J: TRBJ2-7
size: .
DNA: TGTGCCAGCAGCCAGCGGCGGGTTTCCTACGAGCAGTACTTC
CDR3: CASSQRRVSYEQYF

V: TRBV20-1
D: TRBD2
J: TRBJ2-1
size: few
DNA: TGCAGTGCTTCGACCAGCGGGAGTTTGAATGAGCAGTTCTTC
CDR3: CSASTSGSLNEQFF

V: TRBV6-1
D: .
J: TRBJ2-2
size: .
DNA: TGTGCCAGCAGTACATACGGGACAACGAACACCGGGGAGCTGTTTTTT
CDR3: CASSTYGTTNTGELFF

V: TRBV4-1
D: .
J: TRBJ1-6
size: .
DNA: TGCGCCAGCAGCCAAGATTCCCCCGGCCCTGGAGGTTCACCCCTCCACTTT
CDR3: CASSQDSPGPGGSPLHF